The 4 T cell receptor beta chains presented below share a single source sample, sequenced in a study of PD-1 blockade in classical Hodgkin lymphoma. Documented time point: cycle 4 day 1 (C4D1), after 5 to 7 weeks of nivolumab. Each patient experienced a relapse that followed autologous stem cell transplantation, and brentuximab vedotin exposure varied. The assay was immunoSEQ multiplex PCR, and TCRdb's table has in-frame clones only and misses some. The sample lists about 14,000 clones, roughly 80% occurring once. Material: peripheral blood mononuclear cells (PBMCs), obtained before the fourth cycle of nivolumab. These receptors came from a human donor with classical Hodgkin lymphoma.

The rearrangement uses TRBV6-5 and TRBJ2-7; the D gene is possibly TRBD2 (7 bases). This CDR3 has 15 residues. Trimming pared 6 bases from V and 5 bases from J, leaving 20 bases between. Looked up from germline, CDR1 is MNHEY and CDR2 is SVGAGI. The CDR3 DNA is TGTGCCAGCAGCTTGCTGGGGGGGCTGGTCGACGAGCAGTACTTC. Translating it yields CASSLLGGLVDEQYF.

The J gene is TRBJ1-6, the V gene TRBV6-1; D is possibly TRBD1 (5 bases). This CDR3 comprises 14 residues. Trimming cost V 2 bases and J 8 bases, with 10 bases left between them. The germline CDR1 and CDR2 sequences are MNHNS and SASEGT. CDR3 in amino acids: CASSELRDYSPLHF. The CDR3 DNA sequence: TGTGCCAGCAGTGAACTCAGGGATTATTCACCCCTCCACTTT.

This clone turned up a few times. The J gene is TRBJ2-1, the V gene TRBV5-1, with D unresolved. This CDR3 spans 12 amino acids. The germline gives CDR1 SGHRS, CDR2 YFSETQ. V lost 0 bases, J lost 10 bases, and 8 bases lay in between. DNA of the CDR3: TGCGCCAGCAGCTTGGCCTTGGAAGAGCAGTTCTTC. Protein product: CASSLALEEQFF.

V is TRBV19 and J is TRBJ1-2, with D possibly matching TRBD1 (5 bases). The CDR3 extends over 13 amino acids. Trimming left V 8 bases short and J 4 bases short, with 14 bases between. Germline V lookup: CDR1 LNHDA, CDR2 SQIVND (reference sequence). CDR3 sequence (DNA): TGTGCCAGTTCAGGGAGGTCCCGCTATGGCTACACCTTC. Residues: CASSGRSRYGYTF.